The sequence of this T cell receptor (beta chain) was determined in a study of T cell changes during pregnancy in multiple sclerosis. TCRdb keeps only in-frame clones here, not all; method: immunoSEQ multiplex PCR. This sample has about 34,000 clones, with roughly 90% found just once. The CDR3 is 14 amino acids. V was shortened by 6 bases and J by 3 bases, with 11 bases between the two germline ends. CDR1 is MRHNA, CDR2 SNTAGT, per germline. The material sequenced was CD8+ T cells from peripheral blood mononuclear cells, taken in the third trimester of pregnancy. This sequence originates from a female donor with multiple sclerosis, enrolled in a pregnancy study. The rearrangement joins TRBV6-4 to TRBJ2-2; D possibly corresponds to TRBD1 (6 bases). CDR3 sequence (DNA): TGTGCCAGCAGAACAGGGAGAGACACCGGGGAGCTGTTTTTT. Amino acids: CASRTGRDTGELFF.